Listed below are T cell receptor beta chains from one sample, sequenced in a study of cytomegalovirus exposure and HLA in healthy donors. The repertoire was sequenced with immunoSEQ multiplex PCR; TCRdb's copy has only in-frame clones and lacks some. Among roughly 240,000 clones listed, roughly 78% were seen once. Sequencing was done on a sample of PBMCs. These receptor sequences come from a boy younger than 18 in good health and CMV-seronegative. The CDR3 runs from the conserved cysteine through the conserved F or W. The order of the fields is V gene, clone size, D gene, J gene, CDR3 protein, CDR3 DNA. The D gene is left open where the match is weak. Clone size is given for some rows only: seen once, a few or many times, or a class if the clone is expanded.

TRBV6-5,-,TRBD2,TRBJ2-2,CASSYLLAANTGELFF,TGTGCCAGCAGTTACCTCCTAGCGGCGAACACCGGGGAGCTGTTTTTT
TRBV27,-,TRBD2,TRBJ2-3,CASSRRVTLLAGGNLDTQYF,TGTGCCAGCAGTCGCCGGGTTACTCTACTAGCGGGGGGAAATTTGGATACGCAGTATTTT
TRBV5-4,once,-,TRBJ2-3,CASSLVPSRSTDTQYF,TGTGCCAGCAGCTTGGTTCCTAGCAGGAGCACAGATACGCAGTATTTT
TRBV5-4,once,TRBD1,TRBJ2-7,CASSDRDRGLLEQYF,TGTGCCAGCAGCGACCGGGACAGGGGGCTGTTGGAGCAGTACTTC
TRBV7-8,-,-,TRBJ1-1,CASSNTQGEAFF,TGTGCCAGCAGCAACACACAGGGTGAAGCTTTCTTT
TRBV11-3,-,-,TRBJ2-1,CASSGGAGTYNEQFF,TGTGCCAGCAGCGGTGGCGCCGGGACCTACAATGAGCAGTTCTTC
TRBV10-3,-,-,TRBJ2-2,CAIRREEAGELFF,TGTGCCATCAGGAGAGAAGAGGCCGGGGAGCTGTTTTTT
TRBV6-6,-,-,TRBJ1-2,CASRPGGGSLSGYTF,TGTGCCAGCAGACCCGGCGGGGGGTCTTTGAGTGGCTACACCTTC
TRBV7-8,-,-,TRBJ1-6,CASSLKRIGGSSYNSPLHF,TGTGCCAGCAGCTTAAAGCGGATAGGAGGGAGCTCCTATAATTCACCCCTCCACTTT
TRBV5-1,-,TRBD2,TRBJ2-5,CASSLRMTSGGQTQYF,TGCGCCAGCAGCTTGAGGATGACTAGCGGGGGACAGACCCAGTACTTC
TRBV5-1,-,-,TRBJ2-7,CASSLSRYEQYF,TGCGCCAGCAGCTTAAGCCGGTACGAGCAGTACTTC
TRBV4-1,-,TRBD1,TRBJ2-7,CASSRDRESEQYF,TGCGCCAGCAGCCGGGACAGGGAGTCCGAGCAGTACTTC
TRBV11-1,few,-,TRBJ2-2,CASSRQVGVGELFF,TGTGCCAGCAGCCGACAGGTGGGGGTCGGGGAGCTGTTTTTT
TRBV27,-,TRBD1,TRBJ2-7,CASSSRTGPYEQYF,TGTGCCAGCAGTTCACGGACAGGCCCCTACGAGCAGTACTTC
TRBV6-4,-,TRBD2,TRBJ2-7,CASSDEAGVIYEQYF,TGTGCCAGCAGTGACGAGGCGGGAGTCATTTACGAGCAGTACTTC
TRBV6-1,-,-,TRBJ1-2,CASSRAPTGDYGYTF,TGTGCCAGCAGTCGGGCCCCGACAGGTGACTATGGCTACACCTTC
TRBV19,-,-,TRBJ1-5,CASNGRGGQPQHF,TGTGCCAGTAATGGACGGGGTGGTCAGCCCCAGCATTTT
TRBV15,-,-,TRBJ2-1,CATSRDRGKGRREFF,TGTGCCACCAGCAGAGATCGGGGGAAGGGGCGCCGGGAATTCTTC
TRBV7-9,-,TRBD2,TRBJ2-4,CASSMGLAGGQGNIQYF,TGTGCCAGCAGCATGGGACTAGCGGGGGGGCAAGGAAACATTCAGTACTTC
TRBV7-3,-,TRBD2,TRBJ2-1,CASSPSGGAYNEQFF,TGTGCCAGCAGCCCTAGCGGGGGGGCCTACAATGAGCAGTTCTTC
TRBV29-1,-,TRBD1,TRBJ1-2,CSVKDRGSLNYGYTF,TGCAGCGTAAAGGACAGGGGGTCTCTTAACTATGGCTACACCTTC
TRBV5-1,-,-,TRBJ1-3,CASSLGDISGNTIYF,TGCGCCAGCAGCTTGGGGGACATCTCTGGAAACACCATATATTTT
TRBV10-3,-,TRBD1,TRBJ1-4,CAISLTGEVEKLFF,TGTGCCATCAGTTTGACAGGGGAGGTTGAAAAACTGTTTTTT
TRBV29-1,once,TRBD1,TRBJ2-1,CSAGTGLNEQFF,TGCAGCGCCGGGACAGGGCTCAATGAGCAGTTCTTC
TRBV30,-,TRBD2,TRBJ2-5,CAWNPSWTSGETQYF,TGTGCCTGGAACCCCTCCTGGACTAGCGGAGAGACCCAGTACTTC
TRBV18,-,-,TRBJ1-3,CASSPPRGQSGNTIYF,TGTGCCAGCTCACCACCGCGGGGGCAATCTGGAAACACCATATATTTT
TRBV7-9,-,-,TRBJ1-2,CASSLGPVYGYTF,TGTGCCAGCAGCTTAGGGCCAGTCTATGGCTACACCTTC
TRBV2,-,TRBD2,TRBJ2-5,CASSGGVMEETQYF,TGTGCCAGCAGCGGGGGGGTAATGGAAGAGACCCAGTACTTC
TRBV15,once,TRBD2,TRBJ2-5,CATSRDPSGVQETQYF,TGTGCCACCAGCAGAGATCCTAGCGGGGTACAAGAGACCCAGTACTTC
TRBV5-1,-,-,TRBJ2-3,CASSTGVSGDTQYF,TGCGCCAGCAGCACCGGGGTTAGTGGAGATACGCAGTATTTT
TRBV9,once,TRBD2,TRBJ2-3,CASSVTSVSDTQYF,TGTGCCAGCAGCGTGACTAGCGTATCCGATACGCAGTATTTT
TRBV30,few,-,TRBJ1-2,CAWSVTQGRGGYTF,TGTGCCTGGAGTGTAACCCAGGGGAGAGGTGGCTACACCTTC
TRBV2,-,-,TRBJ1-3,CASTEISGFGNTIYF,TGTGCCAGCACGGAAATTTCAGGGTTCGGAAACACCATATATTTT
TRBV28,-,TRBD1,TRBJ2-6,CASTRTGINSGANVLTF,TGTGCCAGCACCAGGACAGGGATAAACTCTGGGGCCAACGTCCTGACTTTC
TRBV5-1,-,TRBD1,TRBJ1-2,CASSLGTGAFDGYTF,TGCGCCAGCAGCTTGGGGACAGGAGCTTTTGACGGCTACACCTTC
TRBV10-1,-,TRBD2,TRBJ2-2,CASSDIYREGPGELFF,TGCGCCAGCAGTGATATTTATCGGGAGGGCCCCGGGGAGCTGTTTTTT
TRBV7-9,-,TRBD1,TRBJ2-7,CASSRPTGAYEQYF,TGTGCCAGCAGCCGACCGACAGGGGCCTACGAGCAGTACTTC
TRBV6-1,-,TRBD1,TRBJ2-1,CASRETGGPRSDNEQFF,TGTGCCAGCAGAGAAACAGGGGGACCCAGGTCGGACAATGAGCAGTTCTTC
TRBV6-5,-,-,TRBJ1-1,CASSYSVGAKIAGFF,TGTGCCAGCAGTTACTCGGTCGGCGCTAAGATAGCGGGTTTCTTT